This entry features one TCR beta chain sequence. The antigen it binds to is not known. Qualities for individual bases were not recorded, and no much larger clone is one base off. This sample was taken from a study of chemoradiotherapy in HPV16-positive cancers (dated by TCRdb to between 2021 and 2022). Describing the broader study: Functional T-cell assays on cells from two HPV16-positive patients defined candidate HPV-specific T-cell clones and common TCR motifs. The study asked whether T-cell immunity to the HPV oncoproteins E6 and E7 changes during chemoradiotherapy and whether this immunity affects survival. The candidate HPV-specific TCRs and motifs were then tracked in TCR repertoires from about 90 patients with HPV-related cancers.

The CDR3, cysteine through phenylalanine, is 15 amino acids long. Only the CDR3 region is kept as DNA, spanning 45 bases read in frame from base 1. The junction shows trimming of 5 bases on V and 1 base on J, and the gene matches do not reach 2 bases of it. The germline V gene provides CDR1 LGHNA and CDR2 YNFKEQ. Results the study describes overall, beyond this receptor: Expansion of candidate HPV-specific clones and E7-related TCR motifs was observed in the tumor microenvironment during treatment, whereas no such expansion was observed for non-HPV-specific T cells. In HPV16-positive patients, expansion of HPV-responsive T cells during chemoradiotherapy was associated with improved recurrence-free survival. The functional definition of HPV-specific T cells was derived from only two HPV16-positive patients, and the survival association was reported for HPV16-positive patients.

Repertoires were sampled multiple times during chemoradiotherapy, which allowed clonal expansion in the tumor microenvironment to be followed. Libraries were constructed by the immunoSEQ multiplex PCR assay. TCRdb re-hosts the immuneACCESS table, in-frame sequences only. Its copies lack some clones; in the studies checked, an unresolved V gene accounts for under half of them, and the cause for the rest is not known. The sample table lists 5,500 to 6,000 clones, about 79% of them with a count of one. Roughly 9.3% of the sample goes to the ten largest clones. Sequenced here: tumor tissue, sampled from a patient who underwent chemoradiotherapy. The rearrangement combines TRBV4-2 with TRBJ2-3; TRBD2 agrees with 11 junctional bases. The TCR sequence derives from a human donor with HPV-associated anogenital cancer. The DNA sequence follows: TGTGCCAGCAGCGTACTAGCGGGGGGCACAGATACGCAGTATTTT. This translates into CASSVLAGGTDTQYF.